Listed below are T cell receptor beta chains from one sample, sequenced in a study of shared clonotypes between healthy human individuals. Sequencing used immunoSEQ multiplex PCR; TCRdb keeps in-frame clones, though not all of them. The sample includes roughly 2.6 million clones, over 85% of them seen just once. The sequencing input was naive CD4+ T cells sorted from blood. The receptors were sampled from a man aged 18 to 30 in good health. The CDR3 runs from the conserved cysteine through the conserved F or W. Each record gives: D gene, J gene, V gene, clone size, CDR3 protein, CDR3 DNA. D genes are given only for firm matches. Clone size is given for some rows only: seen once, a few or many times, or a class if the clone is expanded.

d_gene: NA; j_gene: TRBJ2-7; v_gene: TRBV6-1; abundance: NA; CDR3aa: CASTEPYSYEQYF; CDR3nt: TGTGCCAGCACAGAGCCCTACTCCTACGAGCAGTACTTC
d_gene: TRBD2; j_gene: TRBJ2-7; v_gene: TRBV28; abundance: NA; CDR3aa: CASRLLAGGSYEQYF; CDR3nt: TGTGCCAGCAGGCTCCTAGCGGGGGGCTCCTACGAGCAGTACTTC
d_gene: TRBD2; j_gene: TRBJ2-7; v_gene: TRBV6-5; abundance: NA; CDR3aa: CASSRAGGHYEQYF; CDR3nt: TGTGCCAGCAGTCGAGCGGGAGGGCATTACGAGCAGTACTTC
d_gene: TRBD1; j_gene: TRBJ1-2; v_gene: TRBV6-5; abundance: few; CDR3aa: CASSYSGTVNYGYTF; CDR3nt: TGTGCCAGCAGTTACTCGGGGACAGTCAACTATGGCTACACCTTC
d_gene: TRBD2; j_gene: TRBJ2-1; v_gene: TRBV4-1; abundance: NA; CDR3aa: CASSHFSGGSYNEQFF; CDR3nt: TGCGCCAGCAGCCACTTTAGCGGGGGGTCCTACAATGAGCAGTTCTTC
d_gene: TRBD2; j_gene: TRBJ2-5; v_gene: TRBV7-2; abundance: NA; CDR3aa: CASSLGVLASQETQYF; CDR3nt: TGTGCCAGCAGCTTAGGAGTACTAGCGAGCCAAGAGACCCAGTACTTC
d_gene: TRBD2; j_gene: TRBJ2-5; v_gene: TRBV28; abundance: NA; CDR3aa: CASSNIAGMRETQYF; CDR3nt: TGTGCCAGCAGTAATATAGCGGGGATGAGGGAGACCCAGTACTTC
d_gene: NA; j_gene: TRBJ2-6; v_gene: TRBV19; abundance: NA; CDR3aa: CASSIMGGRRSGANVLTF; CDR3nt: TGTGCCAGTAGTATAATGGGGGGGCGGAGGTCTGGGGCCAACGTCCTGACTTTC
d_gene: TRBD1; j_gene: TRBJ1-1; v_gene: TRBV7-9; abundance: NA; CDR3aa: CASSLVGQMNTEAFF; CDR3nt: TGTGCCAGCAGCTTAGTGGGACAGATGAACACTGAAGCTTTCTTT
d_gene: NA; j_gene: TRBJ2-3; v_gene: TRBV4-1; abundance: NA; CDR3aa: CASSQLAGATLNTQYF; CDR3nt: TGCGCCAGCAGCCAATTAGCAGGTGCCACACTCAATACGCAGTATTTT
d_gene: TRBD2; j_gene: TRBJ2-1; v_gene: TRBV30; abundance: NA; CDR3aa: CAWRLAGGGNEQFF; CDR3nt: TGTGCCTGGAGACTCGCGGGAGGGGGCAATGAGCAGTTCTTC
d_gene: NA; j_gene: TRBJ2-3; v_gene: TRBV2; abundance: NA; CDR3aa: CASSELNLPDTQYF; CDR3nt: TGTGCCAGCAGTGAACTTAACCTCCCAGATACGCAGTATTTT
d_gene: NA; j_gene: TRBJ2-1; v_gene: TRBV6-1; abundance: NA; CDR3aa: CASRTVGEQFF; CDR3nt: TGTGCCAGCAGGACGGTCGGTGAGCAGTTCTTC
d_gene: NA; j_gene: TRBJ1-1; v_gene: TRBV5-6; abundance: NA; CDR3aa: CASSLAAGRNTEAFF; CDR3nt: TGTGCCAGCAGCTTGGCGGCAGGGAGGAACACTGAAGCTTTCTTT
d_gene: TRBD2; j_gene: TRBJ2-5; v_gene: TRBV5-1; abundance: NA; CDR3aa: CASSRGGQETQYF; CDR3nt: TGCGCCAGCAGCCGCGGGGGACAAGAGACCCAGTACTTC
d_gene: TRBD2; j_gene: TRBJ2-2; v_gene: TRBV9; abundance: NA; CDR3aa: CASTSGPTSANTGELFF; CDR3nt: TGTGCCAGCACCTCAGGTCCGACTAGCGCAAACACCGGGGAGCTGTTTTTT
d_gene: NA; j_gene: TRBJ1-5; v_gene: TRBV28; abundance: NA; CDR3aa: CASRGGVLGNQPQHF; CDR3nt: TGTGCCAGCAGAGGAGGGGTTCTGGGCAATCAGCCCCAGCATTTT
d_gene: NA; j_gene: TRBJ1-2; v_gene: TRBV7-2; abundance: NA; CDR3aa: CASSLGGSYGYTF; CDR3nt: TGTGCCAGCAGCTTAGGGGGCTCCTATGGCTACACCTTC
d_gene: NA; j_gene: TRBJ1-4; v_gene: TRBV5-1; abundance: once; CDR3aa: CASSVQGGLEKLFF; CDR3nt: TGCGCCAGCAGCGTACAGGGCGGCCTTGAAAAACTGTTTTTT
d_gene: NA; j_gene: TRBJ2-7; v_gene: TRBV27; abundance: NA; CDR3aa: CASSRFGGSYEQYF; CDR3nt: TGTGCCAGCAGTCGTTTCGGAGGATCGTACGAGCAGTACTTC
d_gene: TRBD1; j_gene: TRBJ1-5; v_gene: TRBV4-1; abundance: NA; CDR3aa: CASSQDGGQDHQPQHF; CDR3nt: TGCGCCAGCAGCCAAGATGGAGGACAGGATCATCAGCCCCAGCATTTT
d_gene: TRBD2; j_gene: TRBJ2-1; v_gene: TRBV27; abundance: once; CDR3aa: CASSSLAGVYNEQFF; CDR3nt: TGTGCCAGCAGTTCTCTAGCGGGAGTATACAATGAGCAGTTCTTC
d_gene: NA; j_gene: TRBJ2-3; v_gene: TRBV5-1; abundance: NA; CDR3aa: CASSLALGETDTQYF; CDR3nt: TGCGCCAGCAGCTTGGCCTTGGGGGAGACAGATACGCAGTATTTT
d_gene: NA; j_gene: TRBJ2-4; v_gene: TRBV27; abundance: NA; CDR3aa: CASSSLLGRTKNIQYF; CDR3nt: TGTGCCAGCAGTTCCCTCTTAGGTCGGACCAAAAACATTCAGTACTTC
d_gene: NA; j_gene: TRBJ1-4; v_gene: TRBV7-2; abundance: once; CDR3aa: CASSLNSLINEKLFF; CDR3nt: TGTGCCAGCAGCTTAAACAGCCTTATTAATGAAAAACTGTTTTTT
d_gene: TRBD1; j_gene: TRBJ1-4; v_gene: TRBV5-1; abundance: NA; CDR3aa: CASSAGTGGEKLFF; CDR3nt: TGCGCCAGCAGCGCGGGGACAGGAGGCGAAAAACTGTTTTTT
d_gene: NA; j_gene: TRBJ1-1; v_gene: TRBV18; abundance: NA; CDR3aa: CASSPGRTEAFF; CDR3nt: TGTGCCAGCTCACCTGGACGCACTGAAGCTTTCTTT
d_gene: NA; j_gene: TRBJ2-7; v_gene: TRBV5-1; abundance: NA; CDR3aa: CASSSTGPGQYF; CDR3nt: TGCGCCAGCAGCTCGACAGGTCCGGGGCAGTACTTC